A single sample gave rise to the 3 T cell receptor beta chains below, sequenced in a study of blood T cells in healthy people across ages. Then a second PCR, running roughly 6 to 11 cycles, was carried out with a sample-barcoded 5' primer and a J-beta primer mix. TCRdb re-analysed the 5' RACE reads in MiXCR, keeping a single row per CDR3 protein. Here the sample spans 1.5 million to 2 million distinct CDR3 sequences, roughly 27% being singletons. Sequencing used blood. All receptors derive from a woman between 25 and 40 years old in good health.

Concerning this clonotype itself: An end of the junction differs from the germline gene, which may be a read error. This rearrangement joins TRBV7-2 to TRBJ2-3; D is unresolved. This CDR3 spans 16 amino acids. Germline loops: CDR1 SGHTA, CDR2 FQGNSA. The CDR3, as DNA: TGTGCCAGCAGCCCCAGTCAGGTCGTCCTCGCAGATACACAGTATTTT. This encodes CASSPSQVVLADTQYF.

About this clonotype itself: This may come from a read error, since a much larger clone is one base off. V is TRBV7-2 and J is TRBJ2-1; 10 bases agree with TRBD2. Germline CDR1 is SGHTA and CDR2 is FQGNSA. The CDR3 is 17 residues long. The CDR3 reads CASSLQAGGSSHNEQFF. The CDR3 DNA is TGTGCCAGCAGCTTACAAGCGGGGGGGAGCTCCCACAATGAGCAGTTCTTC. The full variable domain, its missing parts supplied by reference TRBV7-2 and TRBJ2-1, is GAGVSQSPSNKVTEKGKDVELRCDPISGHTALYWYRQSLGQGLEFLIYFQGNSAPDKSGLPSDRFSAERTGGSVSTLTIQRTQQEDSAVYLCASSLQAGGSSHNEQFFGPGTRLTVL.

A note on this clonotype: A much larger clone sits a single nucleotide away, making a read error possible. The chain couples TRBV7-2 to TRBJ2-5, with D unclear. The CDR3 extends over 14 amino acids. Trimming shortened V by 3 bases and J by 3 bases, and 11 bases separated the two germline ends. CDR1 is SGHTA and CDR2 is FQGNSA in the germline V gene. CDR3 sequence: CASSLPAEEETQYF. In DNA, the CDR3 is TGTGCCAGCAGCTTGCCGGCGGAAGAAGAGACCCAGTACTTC.